This TCR beta chain was recovered during a study of CD8 T cells in Susac syndrome. The CDR3 has 15 amino acids. Germline loops: CDR1 MGHRA, CDR2 YSYEKL. Trimming at V came to 1 base and at J to 6 bases, leaving 4 bases not matched to a gene. Random-hexamer reverse transcription was applied to about 0.45 to 1 ug RNA. TCRdb reprocessed the immunoSEQ multiplex PCR reads with MiXCR, giving one entry per CDR3 protein. The data show under 200,000 distinct CDR3 sequences, more than 85% seen once. The V call is TRBV4-1, the J call TRBJ2-1; 9 bases map to TRBD2. The sequence was collected from a human donor with Susac syndrome. Sequencing input: CD8+ T cells from PBMCs. The CDR3 loop is CASSQVVSGSNEQFF. The CDR3 DNA reads as TGCGCCAGCAGCCAAGTTGTTAGCGGGAGCAATGAGCAGTTCTTC.